This passage covers 21 T cell receptor beta chains from one sample sequenced in a study of cytomegalovirus exposure and HLA in healthy donors. Researchers ran the PCR with 60 Vbeta and 13 Jbeta primers. Sequenced by immunoSEQ multiplex PCR; TCRdb stores in-frame clones only, minus some. The repertoire consists of 170,000 or so clones, with about three quarters occurring once and the leading ten covering 3.1%. The sample consisted of PBMCs. These receptors came from a woman aged 45-60 years in good health and CMV-seropositive.

This clone has more than one count but fewer than ten. The chain carries TRBV4-3 and TRBJ2-1; TRBD2 matches at 9 bases. There are 12 residues in the CDR3. CDR1 and CDR2 from the germline V gene are LGHNA and YSLEER. J gave up 12 bases and V 3 bases, and 3 bases lay outside the gene matches. In DNA, the CDR3 is TGCGCCAGCAGCCAGGCGGGAGGGCCGCAGTTCTTC. Protein: CASSQAGGPQFF.

The CDR3 sequence: CASSQWTGVSTIYF. The CDR3 coding sequence is TGTGCCAGTAGTCAATGGACAGGGGTCAGCACCATATATTTT. This chain joins TRBV19 and TRBJ1-3; 9 bases agree with TRBD1. This CDR3 contains 14 residues. The V segment lost 5 bases and the J segment 9 bases; nucleotides outside the gene matches: 8. Germline lookup yields CDR1 LNHDA and CDR2 SQIVND (reference sequence).

The J gene is TRBJ1-1, the V gene TRBV5-1, with 8 bases fitting TRBD1. Germline V gene lookup returns CDR1 SGHRS and CDR2 YFSETQ. V lost 3 bases, J lost 4 bases, and 14 bases stayed unmatched. There are 17 residues in the CDR3. The CDR3 bases are TGCGCCAGCAGCTCACTTCCCAGGGGGCTTGGGGCCACTGAAGCTTTCTTT. Translated, it gives CASSSLPRGLGATEAFF. Using reference TRBV5-1 and TRBJ1-1 for the parts outside the CDR3, the full variable domain is KAGVTQTPRYLIKTRGQQVTLSCSPISGHRSVSWYQQTPGQGLQFLFEYFSETQRNKGNFPGRFSGRQFSNSRSEMNVSTLELGDSALYLCASSSLPRGLGATEAFFGQGTRLTVV.

This clone is medium-sized within its sample. This sequence joins TRBV7-2 and TRBJ2-3, with a weak D call TRBD1 (6 bases). Trimming took 5 bases from V and 0 from J, leaving 9 bases between them. CDR1 is SGHTA and CDR2 is FQGNSA in the germline V gene. The CDR3 extends over 14 amino acids. The CDR3 bases are TGTGCCAGCAGCCGACAGGCCAGCACAGATACGCAGTATTTT. This encodes CASSRQASTDTQYF.

The J gene is TRBJ2-7, the V gene TRBV11-2, with D maybe TRBD1 (7 bases). The length of the CDR3 is 14 residues. V was cut by 8 bases and J by 1 base, with 15 bases left in between. CDR1 and CDR2 (germline): SGHAT, FQNNGV. CDR3 in amino acids: CASGGTETSYEQYF. The CDR3 nucleotides read TGTGCCAGCGGCGGGACAGAAACTTCCTACGAGCAGTACTTC.

The genes are TRBV11-2 and TRBJ2-5; TRBD2 agrees at 10 bases. The end of the DNA aligns better with TRBJ2-7, so the J call may be wrong. CDR1 and CDR2 (germline): SGHAT, FQNNGV. The CDR3 covers 15 residues. CDR3 region: CASSPRTSGNYEQYF. The CDR3 DNA sequence: TGTGCCAGCAGCCCCCGGACTAGCGGAAACTACGAGCAGTACTTC.

About this clone: The junction departs from germline at one end; a sequencing error may be responsible. In DNA form, the CDR3 reads TGTGCCAGCAGTTTATTCAGGGGTTGGGACACTGAAACTTTCTTT. Translating it yields CASSLFRGWDTETFF. The V and J genes are TRBV28 and TRBJ1-1; maybe TRBD1 (6 bases). Per germline, CDR1 MDHEN and CDR2 SYDVKM. The CDR3 covers 15 residues.

A note on this clone: Compared with germline, one end of the junction differs, possibly owing to a read error. The chain uses TRBV7-9 and TRBJ2-7; unclear D gene. Germline V lookup: CDR1 SEHNR, CDR2 FQNEAQ (reference sequence). This CDR3 spans 13 amino acids. The CDR3 sequence is CAGSSSSSYEQYF. In DNA form, the CDR3 reads TGTGCCGGCAGCTCGTCTTCCTCCTACGAGCAGTACTTC.

The chain couples TRBV19 to TRBJ1-1, with D possibly matching TRBD1 (5 bases). The CDR3 has 14 amino acids. Germline V gene lookup returns CDR1 LNHDA and CDR2 SQIVND (reference sequence). Trimming cost V 6 bases and J 1 base, with 12 bases left between them. The CDR3 reads CASSFQDRNTEAFF. CDR3 bases: TGTGCCAGTAGCTTCCAAGACAGGAACACTGAAGCTTTCTTT. Combining the CDR3 with reference TRBV19 and TRBJ1-1 gives the whole variable domain DGGITQSPKYLFRKEGQNVTLSCEQNLNHDAMYWYRQDPGQGLRLIYYSQIVNDFQKGDIAEGYSVSREKKESFPLTVTSAQKNPTAFYLCASSFQDRNTEAFFGQGTRLTVV.

The chain has TRBV6-1 and TRBJ2-7; no definite D call. Germline V lookup: CDR1 MNHNS, CDR2 SASEGT. Trimming removed 6 bases from V and 9 bases from J, with 18 bases in between. The length of the CDR3 is 13 residues. CDR3 protein: CASRVSPPVGQYF. DNA of the CDR3: TGTGCCAGCAGGGTGAGCCCCCCGGTCGGGCAGTACTTC.

This chain links TRBV7-6 with TRBJ2-7, with a possible D match to TRBD2 (6 bases). Per germline, CDR1 SGHVS and CDR2 FNYEAQ. Trimming removed 5 bases from V and 2 bases from J, with 13 bases in between. The CDR3 covers 14 residues. DNA of the CDR3: TGTGCCAGCAGCCGCGGGACGGCTACCTACGAGCAGTACTTC. Its protein product is CASSRGTATYEQYF.

In this sample, this clone turned up once. The rearrangement uses TRBV28 and TRBJ2-7, with a tentative D call TRBD1 (5 bases). This CDR3 region has 13 residues. Trimming cost V 6 bases and J 0 bases, with 9 bases left between them. Germline CDR1 MDHEN, CDR2 SYDVKM. The CDR3 bases are TGTGCCAGCAGCCCAGACAGCTCCTACGAGCAGTACTTC. Residues: CASSPDSSYEQYF. Combining the CDR3 with reference TRBV28 and TRBJ2-7 gives the whole variable domain DVKVTQSSRYLVKRTGEKVFLECVQDMDHENMFWYRQDPGLGLRLIYFSYDVKMKEKGDIPEGYSVSREKKERFSLILESASTNQTSMYLCASSPDSSYEQYFGPGTRLTVT.

The V call is TRBV10-3, the J call TRBJ2-2, with D possibly TRBD2 on 5 matching bases. Trimming removed 2 bases at V and 6 bases at J, with 16 bases between. CDR3 length: 16 amino acids. The germline gives CDR1 ENHRY, CDR2 SYGVKD. Here the CDR3 reads CAISEVAREISGELFF. The DNA of the CDR3 is TGTGCCATCAGTGAGGTTGCGAGGGAGATCTCCGGGGAGCTGTTTTTT.

This clone has just one count. In nucleotides, the CDR3 is TGTGCCAGTAATTCCCGTCCTTTTACAGATACGCAGTATTTT. Encoded protein: CASNSRPFTDTQYF. This chain connects TRBV6-1 to TRBJ2-3; D uncertain. This CDR3 region has 14 residues. From germline, CDR1 is MNHNS and CDR2 SASEGT. The ends were cut back, 9 bases at V and 3 bases at J, with 16 bases in the middle.

This clone has a handful of counts. The gene calls are TRBV28 and TRBJ1-2; no reliable D call. V lost 6 bases to trimming and J lost 5 bases, with 10 bases between them. The CDR3 totals 12 residues. Looked up from germline, CDR1 is MDHEN and CDR2 is SYDVKM. This CDR3 is CASSREFYGYTF. For the CDR3, the DNA is TGTGCCAGCAGCCGAGAGTTTTATGGCTACACCTTC.

J is TRBJ2-7 and V is TRBV6-1; 7 bases agree with TRBD2. Per the germline V gene, CDR1 is MNHNS and CDR2 is SASEGT. Trimming removed 4 bases from V and 3 bases from J; junction bases left unmatched: 9. This CDR3 comprises 15 residues. CDR3 protein: CASSVGRGSLYEQYF. CDR3 sequence (DNA): TGTGCCAGCAGTGTAGGGAGGGGCAGTCTCTACGAGCAGTACTTC.

V is TRBV7-9 and J is TRBJ2-5; D remains unclear. The J call is in doubt because the DNA end fits TRBJ2-7 better. This CDR3 is built from 11 residues. CDR1 SEHNR and CDR2 FQNEAQ come from the germline V gene (reference sequence). CDR3 loop: CASSPNYEQYF. The CDR3 DNA reads as TGTGCCAGCAGCCCCAACTACGAGCAGTACTTC.

The genes are TRBV30 and TRBJ1-1; weak D call: TRBD1 (5 bases). Germline-derived CDR1 and CDR2 are GTSNPN and SVGIG (reference sequence). The CDR3 runs to 12 residues. V lost 8 bases and J lost 0, with 10 bases in between. This chain's CDR3 is CAGWGVNTEAFF. The CDR3 DNA follows: TGTGCCGGGTGGGGGGTGAACACTGAAGCTTTCTTT.

V usage is TRBV5-5 and J usage is TRBJ1-1; D perhaps matches TRBD1 (6 bases). This CDR3 has 14 amino acids. Trimming left V 3 bases short and J 10 bases short, with 19 bases between. Germline V gene data show CDR1 as SGHKS and CDR2 as YYEKEE (reference sequence). The CDR3 DNA sequence: TGTGCCAGCAGCTCACCTCAGGGGCACCTTGTAGCTTTCTTT. Protein product: CASSSPQGHLVAFF.

The chain combines TRBV30 with TRBJ2-3; tentative D call: TRBD1 (6 bases). Germline CDR1 is GTSNPN and CDR2 is SVGIG (reference sequence). CDR3 length equals 14 residues. V was cut by 2 bases and J by 5 bases, with 14 bases left in between. CDR3 in amino acids: CAWSFLTGLDTQYF. Written as DNA, the CDR3 is TGTGCCTGGAGTTTCCTCACAGGGTTAGATACGCAGTATTTT.

This chain joins TRBV19 and TRBJ2-5, with TRBD1 identical over 9 bases. This CDR3 has 15 amino acids. From germline, CDR1 is LNHDA and CDR2 SQIVND (reference sequence). V shed 7 bases, J shed 5 bases, and the junction held 11 bases outside the gene matches. The CDR3 sequence is CASKRQQGASETQYF. The CDR3 nucleotides are TGTGCCAGTAAGAGGCAACAGGGGGCTTCGGAGACCCAGTACTTC.